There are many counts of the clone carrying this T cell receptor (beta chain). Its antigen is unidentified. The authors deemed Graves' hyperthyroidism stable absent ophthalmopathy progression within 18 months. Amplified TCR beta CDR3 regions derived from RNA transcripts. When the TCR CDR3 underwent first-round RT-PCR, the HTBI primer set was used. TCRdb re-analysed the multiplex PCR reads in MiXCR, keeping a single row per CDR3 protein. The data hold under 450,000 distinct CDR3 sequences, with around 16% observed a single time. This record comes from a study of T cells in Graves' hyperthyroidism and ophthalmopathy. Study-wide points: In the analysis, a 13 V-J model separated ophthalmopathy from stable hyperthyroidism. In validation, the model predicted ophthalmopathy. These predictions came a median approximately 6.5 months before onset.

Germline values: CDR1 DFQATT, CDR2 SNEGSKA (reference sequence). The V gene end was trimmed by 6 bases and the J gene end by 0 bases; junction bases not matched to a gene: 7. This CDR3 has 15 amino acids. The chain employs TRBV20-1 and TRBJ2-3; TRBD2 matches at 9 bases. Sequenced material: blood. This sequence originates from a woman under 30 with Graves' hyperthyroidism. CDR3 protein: CSAIAGEASTDTQYF. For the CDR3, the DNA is TGCAGTGCCATAGCGGGAGAGGCTAGCACAGATACGCAGTATTTT.